This T cell receptor beta chain was found in a study of T cell responses to AZD1222 COVID-19 vaccine. Study observations and caveats: Mapped onto spike, vaccine-associated CD4 TCRs spanned it and were dominant at 160-218 and 743-854. Females made up more of the donors, who were largely white British, and clonal diversity may have come out too low. A rise in Spike-specific TCR breadth and depth followed two AZD1222 doses.

Comment on this clone: Its specificity is unknown.

The CDR3 has 13 residues. Libraries were prepared by immunoSEQ multiplex PCR; TCRdb keeps only in-frame clonotypes and omits some of them. Here the sample spans more than 150,000 clones, over 90% being singletons. The sample consisted of peripheral blood, taken 28 days after the second AZD1222 dose. The TCR comes from an adult who received the AZD1222 COVID-19 vaccine. This chain links TRBV7-5 with TRBJ1-5. TRBV7-5 is flagged as a pseudogene. CDR3 in DNA: TGTGTCAGAAGCGCCGATGGAAGTCAGCCCCAGCATTTT. Its translation is CVRSADGSQPQHF.